This T cell receptor (beta chain) was captured in a study of response to subunit inactivated influenza vaccine. Study results and limitations: That few new T cells are recruited by each seasonal influenza vaccination was the authors' suggestion.

In TCRdb, the RT-PCR reads were re-called with MiXCR into one record per CDR3 protein. The data contain under 850,000 distinct CDR3 sequences, about 18% of them singletons. In its sample, this clonotype was seen a few times. The antigen is unknown. The CDR3 contains 14 residues. The trim removed 7 bases at V and 5 bases at J, leaving 12 bases unmatched. Germline CDR1 reads DFQATT; CDR2 reads SNEGSKA (reference sequence). Sequenced here: PBMCs from blood, sampled 5 days after vaccination. This sequence joins TRBV20-1 and TRBJ2-7, with 9 bases matching TRBD1. This TCR came from a man aged 45-60 years who received an inactivated influenza vaccine. This CDR3 reads CSVEPGQGLNEQYF. For the CDR3, the DNA is TGCAGTGTTGAACCGGGACAGGGTCTAAACGAGCAGTACTTC.